This is a list of T cell receptor beta chains from one sample in a study of cytomegalovirus exposure and HLA in healthy donors. Sequencing used immunoSEQ multiplex PCR; TCRdb keeps in-frame clones, though not all of them. The sample yields 120,000 or so clones, about 71% seen once. The sample consisted of PBMCs. Receptors originate from a woman aged 45-59 years in good health and CMV-seronegative. Both conserved end residues are part of each CDR3. D genes are given only for firm matches. Not every row has a clone size; where given, it reads once, few, many or a size class.

abundance	d_gene	j_gene	v_gene	CDR3nt	CDR3aa
.	.	TRBJ1-1	TRBV5-1	TGCGCCAGCACCCGAACAGAGAACACTGAAGCTTTCTTT	CASTRTENTEAFF
.	TRBD1	TRBJ1-1	TRBV28	TGTGCCAGCAGAACAGGGGTGACCACTGAAGCTTTCTTT	CASRTGVTTEAFF
few	.	TRBJ2-1	TRBV28	TGTGCCAGCAGTCGCACTAGCCATGAGCAGTTCTTC	CASSRTSHEQFF
once	TRBD1	TRBJ1-2	TRBV29-1	TGCAGCGTCCGCCGACAGGGTAACTATGGCTACACCTTC	CSVRRQGNYGYTF
.	TRBD1	TRBJ1-2	TRBV5-4	TGTGCCAGCAGCTCAATGCGGACAGGGATCAATGGCTACACCTTC	CASSSMRTGINGYTF
few	.	TRBJ1-2	TRBV2	TGTGCCAGCAGTGCGAATGAGGACACCCATTTCTATGGCTACACCTTC	CASSANEDTHFYGYTF
.	TRBD1	TRBJ1-4	TRBV28	TGTGCCAGCAGCTGGGGACGACAGGGAATTTCTAATGAAAAACTGTTTTTT	CASSWGRQGISNEKLFF
.	TRBD2	TRBJ2-1	TRBV7-2	TGTGCCAGCAGCCGGGGACTAGCGTCGTTCTTC	CASSRGLASFF
once	TRBD2	TRBJ2-7	TRBV25-1	TGTGCCAGCAGCCGATTAGGGACTAGTGGACCAGCCGAGCAGTACTTC	CASSRLGTSGPAEQYF
.	TRBD2	TRBJ2-2	TRBV5-1	TGCGCCAGCAGCTTGGAGGCTAGCGGGATGAACACCGGGGAGCTGTTTTTT	CASSLEASGMNTGELFF
few	.	TRBJ2-1	TRBV4-1	TGCGCCAGCAGCCGGGACTTAGACTACAATGAGCAGTTCTTC	CASSRDLDYNEQFF
few	TRBD1	TRBJ2-7	TRBV6-5	TGTGCCAGCAGTTTGGGACAGGGGGCTGAATACGAGCAGTACTTC	CASSLGQGAEYEQYF
.	TRBD1	TRBJ2-3	TRBV27	TGTGCCAGCAGTCTGACAGGGGGGGGCACAGATACGCAGTATTTT	CASSLTGGGTDTQYF
.	.	TRBJ1-1	TRBV28	TGTGCCAGCAGGATCCTTGCCGCCAGCCCCGGGGACACTGAAGCTTTCTTT	CASRILAASPGDTEAFF
.	.	TRBJ2-5	TRBV19	TGTGCCAGTAGTATTCAGGCCGGGAACCAAGAGACCCAGTACTTC	CASSIQAGNQETQYF
few	.	TRBJ2-3	TRBV7-3	TGTGCCAGCAGCTTGGGCCTGGACACAGATACGCAGTATTTT	CASSLGLDTDTQYF
few	TRBD2	TRBJ2-7	TRBV19	TGTGCCAGTAGCGGGGGGAGCTCCTACGAGCAGTACTTC	CASSGGSSYEQYF
.	TRBD2	TRBJ2-1	TRBV11-3	TGTGCCAGCAGCTTGGGGACTAGCGGGAGAAATGAGCAGTTCTTC	CASSLGTSGRNEQFF
.	.	TRBJ1-1	TRBV18	TGTGCCAGCTCACTGCAGGGATCGAACACTGAAGCTTTCTTT	CASSLQGSNTEAFF
.	.	TRBJ2-3	TRBV18	TGTGCCAGCTCACCACCGGTCCAGAGACACACAGATACGCAGTATTTT	CASSPPVQRHTDTQYF
.	TRBD1	TRBJ2-1	TRBV10-3	TGTGCCACAGGGACAGGGAACAATGAGCAGTTCTTC	CATGTGNNEQFF
.	.	TRBJ2-3	TRBV27	TGTGCCAGCAGTTTAGGGGGACTTCTTACTAGCACAGATACGCAGTATTTT	CASSLGGLLTSTDTQYF
.	.	TRBJ2-1	TRBV2	TGTGCCAGGGTCCTGCCCGACAACATCTACAATGAGCAGTTCTTC	CARVLPDNIYNEQFF
few	TRBD1	TRBJ1-4	TRBV18	TGTGCCAGCTCCGAGAGACAGGGGAGCATTAATGAAAAACTGTTTTTT	CASSERQGSINEKLFF
few	.	TRBJ1-2	TRBV4-3	TGCGCCAGCAGCCAACAGGGCCCCTATGGCTACACCTTC	CASSQQGPYGYTF
few	.	TRBJ1-5	TRBV4-1	TGCGCCAGCAGCCAATACAAGGACAGCCCCAATCAGCCCCAGCATTTT	CASSQYKDSPNQPQHF
.	.	TRBJ2-1	TRBV5-8	TGTGCCAGCCGCTTACAGGCAGCCCTGTTCTTC	CASRLQAALFF
.	.	TRBJ2-5	TRBV30	TGTGCCTGGGCAGAAGAGACCCAGTACTTC	CAWAEETQYF
.	.	TRBJ2-7	TRBV11-2	TGTGCCAGCAGCTCCAGAAAATCCTACGAGCAGTACTTC	CASSSRKSYEQYF
once	TRBD1	TRBJ2-7	TRBV28	TGTGCCACAAACCAGGGGGCATCCTACGAGCAGTACTTC	CATNQGASYEQYF
.	.	TRBJ2-1	TRBV9	TGTGCCAGCAGCGTACTCAGCTCCTACAATGAGCAGTTCTTC	CASSVLSSYNEQFF
.	TRBD1	TRBJ2-1	TRBV10-2	TGCGCCAGCCTCGATCTTCGGGACAGGGGATCTGAGCAGTTCTTC	CASLDLRDRGSEQFF
.	.	TRBJ2-7	TRBV11-2	TGTGCCAGCAGCTCCTCCCTCGAGCAGTACTTC	CASSSSLEQYF
.	TRBD1	TRBJ1-2	TRBV7-9	TGTGCCAGCAGCTTTCAAACAGGGGGCGGCTATGGCTACACCTTC	CASSFQTGGGYGYTF
.	TRBD2	TRBJ2-3	TRBV7-3	TGTGCCAGCAGTAGACTAGCGGGAGAATTAGATACGCAGTATTTT	CASSRLAGELDTQYF
.	.	TRBJ2-7	TRBV11-2	TGTGCCAGCAGCTACTGGATTCTGGGCAGGGCCAACGAGCAGTACTTC	CASSYWILGRANEQYF
.	.	TRBJ2-7	TRBV30	TGTGTCTGGAGTGAGGGAGACACCTACGAGCAGTACTTC	CVWSEGDTYEQYF
.	.	TRBJ2-7	TRBV4-2	TGTGCCAGCAGCCAAGCTACTAGTTACTACGAGCAGTACTTC	CASSQATSYYEQYF
.	TRBD2	TRBJ2-1	TRBV11-2	TGTGCCAGCAGCTTGGGTAGCGGGGGTGACAATGAGCAGTTCTTC	CASSLGSGGDNEQFF
.	.	TRBJ2-7	TRBV11-2	TGTGCCAGCAGCCTAACCTACGAGCAGTACTTC	CASSLTYEQYF
.	TRBD1	TRBJ2-7	TRBV28	TGTGCCAGCAGGGAATCCGGGACAGACGAGCAGTACTTC	CASRESGTDEQYF
few	.	TRBJ1-1	TRBV7-2	TGTGCCAGCAGCTTAGATAATGAGGCTTCGGCTTTCTTT	CASSLDNEASAFF
.	.	TRBJ2-7	TRBV4-1	TGCGCCAGCAGCCAAGATTGGAGGGTTAGGGCAGTCGAGCAGTACTTC	CASSQDWRVRAVEQYF
.	TRBD2	TRBJ2-7	TRBV19	TGTGCCAGTAGTTCCCCCGGGACTAGCGGGGGCTACGAGCAGTACTTC	CASSSPGTSGGYEQYF
.	.	TRBJ1-5	TRBV19	TGTGCCAGTAGTCTTGGAGGTACCGATCAGCCCCAGCATTTT	CASSLGGTDQPQHF
.	TRBD1	TRBJ1-2	TRBV28	TGTGCCAGCAGTTTAGTGGACAGGGGTCGAAGGGGCTACACCTTC	CASSLVDRGRRGYTF
.	.	TRBJ2-7	TRBV7-9	TGTGCCAGCAGCTTAGCGGCCCCCGAGCAGTACTTC	CASSLAAPEQYF
.	.	TRBJ2-3	TRBV7-2	TGTGCCAGCAGCTCAAGTCGTAGTAGCCTAGATACGCAGTATTTT	CASSSSRSSLDTQYF
.	TRBD1	TRBJ2-7	TRBV19	TGTGCCAGTACCGGGGGGACAGGGGACAACTACGAGCAGTACTTC	CASTGGTGDNYEQYF
.	.	TRBJ2-7	TRBV30	TGTGCCTGGGGGAAAACAGGGCTCGACGAGCAGTACTTC	CAWGKTGLDEQYF
.	.	TRBJ2-1	TRBV6-4	TGTGCCAGCAGTAGCACTAGAGGTAGAGGACACAATGAGCAGTTCTTC	CASSSTRGRGHNEQFF
.	.	TRBJ2-6	TRBV9	TGTGCCAGCAGCCCGGCTGGGGCCAACGTCCTGACTTTC	CASSPAGANVLTF
.	TRBD1	TRBJ2-7	TRBV18	TGTGCCAGCTCACCACCCGGGACAGGGGGCAACGAGCAGTACTTC	CASSPPGTGGNEQYF
.	.	TRBJ1-3	TRBV29-1	TGCAGCGCCACAGTCTCTGGAAACACCATATATTTT	CSATVSGNTIYF
.	.	TRBJ1-2	TRBV14	TGTGCCAGCAGCCCCCAGCGTCAAAGACCCTATGGCTACACCTTC	CASSPQRQRPYGYTF
.	.	TRBJ2-5	TRBV18	TGTGCCAGCTCACCACTCTCCGAGACCCAGTACTTC	CASSPLSETQYF
.	TRBD1	TRBJ1-6	TRBV7-2	TGTGCCAGCAGCCGGGACAGGGCAGAATCACCCCTCCACTTT	CASSRDRAESPLHF
.	TRBD1	TRBJ2-5	TRBV5-4	TGTGCCAGCAGCCCGGACAGGGAGGCATGGGAGACCCAGTACTTC	CASSPDREAWETQYF
few	.	TRBJ1-6	TRBV28	TGTGCCAGCAGTCATGGGACTCTAACTAATTCACCCCTCCACTTT	CASSHGTLTNSPLHF